This T cell receptor beta chain was identified in a study of human T cells and chemical hapten exposure. Background on the study: Sensitization was performed using 2% DPC on an approximately 2 cm by approximately 2 cm upper inner arm skin site. Chiefly female patients presented with alopecia areata, totalis or universalis. General study points: Those TCRs sitting above 1 in 1000 frequency stayed the same with DPC sensitization.

Sample time point: pre-sensitization, week 0. Treatment defined: therapeutic diphenylcyclopropenone sensitization with weekly scalp DPC. TCRdb ran MiXCR on the RACE reads and lists one entry per CDR3 protein. The repertoire includes some 51,000 distinct CDR3 sequences, around 9.4% of them detected once, and more than 13% sits in the top ten. V was cut by 1 base and J by 16 bases, with 18 bases left in between. CDR3 length: 13 amino acids. Germline CDR1 and CDR2: SGHRS and YFSETQ. This clonotype has only a few counts. Antigen unknown. The clonotype originates from a middle-aged woman with alopecia areata. Some clones in this sample may be carry-over from other donors' samples. The gene calls are TRBV5-1 and TRBJ2-1; D possibly uses TRBD1 or TRBD2 (6 bases each). The material was whole blood, obtained in connection with sensitization to the hapten diphenylcyclopropenone (DPC). The CDR3 protein is CASSLSVRGTQFF. In DNA, the CDR3 is TGCGCCAGCAGCTTGTCAGTGAGGGGGACTCAATTCTTC.